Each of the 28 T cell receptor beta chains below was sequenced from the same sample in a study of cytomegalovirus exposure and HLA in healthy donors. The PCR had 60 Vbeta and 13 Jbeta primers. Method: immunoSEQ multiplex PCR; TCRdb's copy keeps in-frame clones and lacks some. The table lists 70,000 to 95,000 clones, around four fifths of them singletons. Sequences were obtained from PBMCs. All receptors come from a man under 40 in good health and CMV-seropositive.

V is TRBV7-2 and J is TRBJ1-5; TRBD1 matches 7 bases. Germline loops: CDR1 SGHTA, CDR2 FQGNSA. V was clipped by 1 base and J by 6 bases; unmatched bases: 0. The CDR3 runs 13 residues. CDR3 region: CASSLDRGQPQHF. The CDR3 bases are TGTGCCAGCAGCTTAGACAGGGGTCAGCCCCAGCATTTT.

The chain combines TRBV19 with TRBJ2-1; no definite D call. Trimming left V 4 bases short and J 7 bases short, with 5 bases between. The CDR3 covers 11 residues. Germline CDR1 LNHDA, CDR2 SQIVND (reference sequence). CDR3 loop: CASSTFNEQFF. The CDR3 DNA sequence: TGTGCCAGTAGTACCTTTAATGAGCAGTTCTTC.

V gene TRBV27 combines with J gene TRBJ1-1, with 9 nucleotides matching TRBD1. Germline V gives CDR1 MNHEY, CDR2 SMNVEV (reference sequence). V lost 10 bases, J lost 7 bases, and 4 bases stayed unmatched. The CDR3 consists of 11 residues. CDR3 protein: CATGTGNEAFF. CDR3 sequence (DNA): TGTGCCACCGGGACAGGGAATGAAGCTTTCTTT.

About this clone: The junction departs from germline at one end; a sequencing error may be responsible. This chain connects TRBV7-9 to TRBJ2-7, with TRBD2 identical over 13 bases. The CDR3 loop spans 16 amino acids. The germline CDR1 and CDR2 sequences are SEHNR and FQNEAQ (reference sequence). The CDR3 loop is CSSSSGLAGVLYEQYF. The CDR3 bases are TGTTCCAGCAGCTCCGGACTAGCGGGGGTTCTCTACGAGCAGTACTTC.

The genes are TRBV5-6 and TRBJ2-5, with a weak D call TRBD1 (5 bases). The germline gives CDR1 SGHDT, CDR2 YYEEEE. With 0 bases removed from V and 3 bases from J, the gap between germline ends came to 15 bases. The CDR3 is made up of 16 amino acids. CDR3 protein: CASSLVSQGAEETQYF. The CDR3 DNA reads TGTGCCAGCAGCTTGGTGTCCCAAGGGGCCGAAGAGACCCAGTACTTC.

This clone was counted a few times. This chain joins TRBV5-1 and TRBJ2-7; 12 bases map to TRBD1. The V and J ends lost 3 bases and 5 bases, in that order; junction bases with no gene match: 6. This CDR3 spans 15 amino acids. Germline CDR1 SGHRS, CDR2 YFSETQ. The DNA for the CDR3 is TGCGCCAGCAGCTCGGGGACAGGGGGCTTCAACGAGCAGTACTTC. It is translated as CASSSGTGGFNEQYF.

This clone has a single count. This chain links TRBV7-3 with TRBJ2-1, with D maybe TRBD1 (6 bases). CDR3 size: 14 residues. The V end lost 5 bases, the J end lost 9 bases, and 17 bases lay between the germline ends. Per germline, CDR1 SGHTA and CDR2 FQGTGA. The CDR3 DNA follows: TGTGCCAGCAGCCTCGGTACAGGGCTCGTTGAGCAGTTCTTC. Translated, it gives CASSLGTGLVEQFF.

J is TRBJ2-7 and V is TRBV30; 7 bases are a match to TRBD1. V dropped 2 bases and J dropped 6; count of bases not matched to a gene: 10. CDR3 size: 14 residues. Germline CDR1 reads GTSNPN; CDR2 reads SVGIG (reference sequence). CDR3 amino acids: CAWSQVGGRREQYF. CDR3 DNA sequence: TGTGCCTGGAGTCAAGTAGGGGGCCGGCGCGAGCAGTACTTC.

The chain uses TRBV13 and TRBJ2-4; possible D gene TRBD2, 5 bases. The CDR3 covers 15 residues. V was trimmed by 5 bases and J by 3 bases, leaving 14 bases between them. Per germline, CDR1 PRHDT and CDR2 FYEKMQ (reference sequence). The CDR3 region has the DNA TGTGCCAGCAGCGGCCTAGGGAGTGACAAAAACATTCAGTACTTC. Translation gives CASSGLGSDKNIQYF.

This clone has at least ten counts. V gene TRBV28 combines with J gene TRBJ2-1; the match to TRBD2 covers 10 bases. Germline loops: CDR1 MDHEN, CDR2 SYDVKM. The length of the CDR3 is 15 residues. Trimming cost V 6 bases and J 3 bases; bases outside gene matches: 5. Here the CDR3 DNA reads TGTGCCAGCAGCCCCGGGACTAGCGACTACAATGAGCAGTTCTTC. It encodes CASSPGTSDYNEQFF.

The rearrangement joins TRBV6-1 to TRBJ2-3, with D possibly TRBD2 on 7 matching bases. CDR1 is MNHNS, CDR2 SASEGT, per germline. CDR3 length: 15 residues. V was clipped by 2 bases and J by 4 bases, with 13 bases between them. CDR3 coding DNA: TGTGCCAGCAGTGAATGGGGGAGGGGGTCAGATACGCAGTATTTT. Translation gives CASSEWGRGSDTQYF.

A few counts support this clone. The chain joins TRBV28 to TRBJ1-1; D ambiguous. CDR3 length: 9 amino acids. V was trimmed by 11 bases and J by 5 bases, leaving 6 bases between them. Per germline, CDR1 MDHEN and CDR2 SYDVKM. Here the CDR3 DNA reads TGTGCCGGACTGACTGAAGCTTTCTTT. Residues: CAGLTEAFF.

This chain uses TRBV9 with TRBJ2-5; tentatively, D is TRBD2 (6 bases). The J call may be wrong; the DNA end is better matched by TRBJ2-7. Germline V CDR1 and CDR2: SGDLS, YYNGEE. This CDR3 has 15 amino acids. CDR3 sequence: CASSETGTPFGEQYF. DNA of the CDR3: TGTGCCAGCAGCGAAACCGGGACTCCCTTTGGCGAGCAGTACTTC.

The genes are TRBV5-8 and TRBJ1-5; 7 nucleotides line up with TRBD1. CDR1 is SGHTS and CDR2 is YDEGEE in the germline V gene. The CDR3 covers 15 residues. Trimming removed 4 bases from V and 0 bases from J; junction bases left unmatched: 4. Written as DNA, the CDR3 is TGTGCCAGCAGCACGGGGACAGATAGCAATCAGCCCCAGCATTTT. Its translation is CASSTGTDSNQPQHF. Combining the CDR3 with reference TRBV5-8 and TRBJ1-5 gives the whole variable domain EAGVTQSPTHLIKTRGQQATLRCSPISGHTSVYWYQQALGLGLQFLLWYDEGEERNRGNFPPRFSGRQFPNYSSELNVNALELEDSALYLCASSTGTDSNQPQHFGDGTRLSIL.

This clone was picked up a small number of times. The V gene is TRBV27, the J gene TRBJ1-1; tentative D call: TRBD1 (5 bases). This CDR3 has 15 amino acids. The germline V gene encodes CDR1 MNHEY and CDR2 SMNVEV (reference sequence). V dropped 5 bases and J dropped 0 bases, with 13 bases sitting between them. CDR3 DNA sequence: TGTGCCAGCAGTAGGGCAGGGATCATGAACACTGAAGCTTTCTTT. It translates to CASSRAGIMNTEAFF.

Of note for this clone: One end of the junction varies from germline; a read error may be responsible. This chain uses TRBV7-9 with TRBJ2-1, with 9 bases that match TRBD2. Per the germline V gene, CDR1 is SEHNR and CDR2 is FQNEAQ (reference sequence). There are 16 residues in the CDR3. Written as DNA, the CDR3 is TGTTCCAGCAGCATCCTAGCGGGGCTCTCCTACAATGAGCAGTTCTTC. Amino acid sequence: CSSSILAGLSYNEQFF.

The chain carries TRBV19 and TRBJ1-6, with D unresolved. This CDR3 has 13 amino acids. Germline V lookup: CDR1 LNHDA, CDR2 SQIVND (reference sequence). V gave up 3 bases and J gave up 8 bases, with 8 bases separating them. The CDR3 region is CASSISRDSPLHF. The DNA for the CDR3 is TGTGCCAGTAGTATCTCGCGGGATTCACCCCTCCACTTT.

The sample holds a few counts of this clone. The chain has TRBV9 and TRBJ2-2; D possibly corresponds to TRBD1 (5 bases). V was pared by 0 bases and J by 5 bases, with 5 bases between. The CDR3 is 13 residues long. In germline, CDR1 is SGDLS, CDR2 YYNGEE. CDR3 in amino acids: CASSVEGTGELFF. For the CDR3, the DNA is TGTGCCAGCAGCGTAGAGGGGACCGGGGAGCTGTTTTTT.

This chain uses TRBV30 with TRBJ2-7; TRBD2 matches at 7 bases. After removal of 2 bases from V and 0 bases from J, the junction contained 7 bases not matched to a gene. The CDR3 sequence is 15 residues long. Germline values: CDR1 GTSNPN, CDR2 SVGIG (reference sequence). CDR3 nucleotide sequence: TGTGCCTGGAGTTTGGGGACTATCAACTCCTACGAGCAGTACTTC. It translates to CAWSLGTINSYEQYF.

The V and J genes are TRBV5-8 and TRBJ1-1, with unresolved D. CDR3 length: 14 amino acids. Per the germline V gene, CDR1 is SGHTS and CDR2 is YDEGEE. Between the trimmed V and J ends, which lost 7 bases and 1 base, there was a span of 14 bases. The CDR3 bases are TGTGCCAGCCAACCCGGTTTTGCGAACACTGAAGCTTTCTTT. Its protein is CASQPGFANTEAFF.

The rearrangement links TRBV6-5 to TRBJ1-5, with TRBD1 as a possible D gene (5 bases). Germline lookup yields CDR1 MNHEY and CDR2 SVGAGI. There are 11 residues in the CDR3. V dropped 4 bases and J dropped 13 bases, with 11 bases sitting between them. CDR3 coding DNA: TGTGCCAGCAGTTCCGGGGGGGGTCAGCATTTT. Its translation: CASSSGGGQHF.

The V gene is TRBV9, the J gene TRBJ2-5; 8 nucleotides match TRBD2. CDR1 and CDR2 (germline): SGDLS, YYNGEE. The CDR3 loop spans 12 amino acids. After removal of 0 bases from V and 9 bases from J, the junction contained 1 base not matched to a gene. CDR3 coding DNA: TGTGCCAGCAGCGTAGCCGGGGGGGCCCAGTACTTC. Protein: CASSVAGGAQYF.

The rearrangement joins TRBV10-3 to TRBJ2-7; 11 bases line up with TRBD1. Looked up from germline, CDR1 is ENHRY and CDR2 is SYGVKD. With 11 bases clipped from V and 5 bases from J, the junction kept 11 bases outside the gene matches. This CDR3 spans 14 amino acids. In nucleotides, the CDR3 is TGTGCCGTCACAGCGGGACAGGGGGTCGACGAGCAGTACTTC. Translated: CAVTAGQGVDEQYF.

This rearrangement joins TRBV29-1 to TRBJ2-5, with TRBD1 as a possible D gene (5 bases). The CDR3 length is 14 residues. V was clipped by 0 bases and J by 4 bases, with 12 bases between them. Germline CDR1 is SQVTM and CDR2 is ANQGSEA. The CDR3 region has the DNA TGCAGCGTTGAAGATGACAGAGCACCAGAGACCCAGTACTTC. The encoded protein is CSVEDDRAPETQYF.

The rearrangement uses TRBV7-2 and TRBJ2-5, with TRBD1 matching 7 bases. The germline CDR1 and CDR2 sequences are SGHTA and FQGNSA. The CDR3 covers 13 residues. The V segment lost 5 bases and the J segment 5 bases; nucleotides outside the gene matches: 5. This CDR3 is CASSRDREETQYF. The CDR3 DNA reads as TGTGCCAGCAGCCGTGACAGGGAGGAGACCCAGTACTTC. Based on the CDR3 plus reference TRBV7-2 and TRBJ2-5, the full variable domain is GAGVSQSPSNKVTEKGKDVELRCDPISGHTALYWYRQSLGQGLEFLIYFQGNSAPDKSGLPSDRFSAERTGGSVSTLTIQRTQQEDSAVYLCASSRDREETQYFGPGTRLLVL.

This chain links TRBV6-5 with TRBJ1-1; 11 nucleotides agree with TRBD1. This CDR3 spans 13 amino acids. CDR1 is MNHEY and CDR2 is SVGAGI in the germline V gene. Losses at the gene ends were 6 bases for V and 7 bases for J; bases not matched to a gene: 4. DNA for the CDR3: TGTGCCAGCAGGGGACAGGGGGGGAGTGAAGCTTTCTTT. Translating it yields CASRGQGGSEAFF.

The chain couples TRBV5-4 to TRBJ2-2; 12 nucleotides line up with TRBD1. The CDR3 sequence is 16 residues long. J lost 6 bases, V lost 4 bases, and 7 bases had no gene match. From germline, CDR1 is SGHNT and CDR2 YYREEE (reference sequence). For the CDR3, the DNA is TGTGCCAGCAGCCAAGATGGGACAGGGGGCGCCGGGGAGCTGTTTTTT. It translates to CASSQDGTGGAGELFF.

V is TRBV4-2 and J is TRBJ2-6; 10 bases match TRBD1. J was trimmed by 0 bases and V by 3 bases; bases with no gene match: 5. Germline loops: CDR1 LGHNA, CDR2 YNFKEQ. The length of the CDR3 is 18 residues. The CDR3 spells CASSQRQGASSGANVLTF. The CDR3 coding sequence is TGTGCCAGCAGCCAGAGACAGGGGGCCAGCTCTGGGGCCAACGTCCTGACTTTC.